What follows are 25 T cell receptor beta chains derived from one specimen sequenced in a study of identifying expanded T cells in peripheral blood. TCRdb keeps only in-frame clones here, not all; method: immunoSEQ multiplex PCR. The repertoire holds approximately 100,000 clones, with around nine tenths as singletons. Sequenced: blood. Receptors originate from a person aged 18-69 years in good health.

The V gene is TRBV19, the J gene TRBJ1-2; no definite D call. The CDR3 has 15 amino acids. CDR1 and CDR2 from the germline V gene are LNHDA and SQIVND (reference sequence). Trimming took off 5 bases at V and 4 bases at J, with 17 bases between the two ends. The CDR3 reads CASSPTVLGSYGYTF. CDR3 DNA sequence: TGTGCCAGTAGTCCCACGGTTTTGGGTTCCTATGGCTACACCTTC.

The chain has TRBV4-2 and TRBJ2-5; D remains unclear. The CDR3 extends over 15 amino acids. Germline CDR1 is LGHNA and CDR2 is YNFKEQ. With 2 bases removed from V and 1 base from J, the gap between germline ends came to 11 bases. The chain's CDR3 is CASSQSLGAQETQYF. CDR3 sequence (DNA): TGTGCCAGCAGCCAAAGTCTGGGTGCCCAAGAGACCCAGTACTTC.

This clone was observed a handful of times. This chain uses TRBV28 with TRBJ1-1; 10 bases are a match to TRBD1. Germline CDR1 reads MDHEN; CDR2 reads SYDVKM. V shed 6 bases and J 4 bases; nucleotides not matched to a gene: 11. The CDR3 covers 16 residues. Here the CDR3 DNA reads TGTGCCAGCAGGCCCGGGGACAGGGGAGGTTTCACTGAAGCTTTCTTT. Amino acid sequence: CASRPGDRGGFTEAFF.

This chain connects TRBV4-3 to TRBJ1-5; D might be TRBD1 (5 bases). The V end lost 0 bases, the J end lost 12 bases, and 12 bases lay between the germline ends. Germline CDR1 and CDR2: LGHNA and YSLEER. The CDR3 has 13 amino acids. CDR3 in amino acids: CASSQDNAGLQHF. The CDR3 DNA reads TGCGCCAGCAGCCAAGATAACGCGGGGCTCCAGCATTTT.

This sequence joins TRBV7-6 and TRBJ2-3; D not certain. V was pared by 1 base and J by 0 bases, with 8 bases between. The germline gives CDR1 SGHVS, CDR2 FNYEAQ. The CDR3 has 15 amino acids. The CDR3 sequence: CASSLEGSSTDTQYF. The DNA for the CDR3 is TGTGCCAGCAGCTTAGAGGGCAGTAGCACAGATACGCAGTATTTT.

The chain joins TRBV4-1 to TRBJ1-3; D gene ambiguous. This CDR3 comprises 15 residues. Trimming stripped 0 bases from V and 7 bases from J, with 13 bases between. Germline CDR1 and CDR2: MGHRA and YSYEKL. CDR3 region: CASSQEGFLRNTIYF. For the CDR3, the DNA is TGCGCCAGCAGCCAAGAAGGGTTTCTTAGGAACACCATATATTTT.

The CDR3 region has the DNA TGTGCCAGCTCACCACCGGACCTTGAGGGTGGCTACACCTTC. Its translation: CASSPPDLEGGYTF. The chain is built from TRBV18 and TRBJ1-2, with D uncertain. V was pared by 0 bases and J by 7 bases, with 12 bases between. From germline, CDR1 is KGHSH and CDR2 LQKENI. The CDR3 extends over 14 amino acids. The variable domain in full, with the rest retrieved from reference TRBV18 and TRBJ1-2, is NAGVMQNPRHLVRRRGQEARLRCSPMKGHSHVYWYRQLPEEGLKFMVYLQKENIIDESGMPKERFSAEFPKEGPSILRIQQVVRGDSAAYFCASSPPDLEGGYTFGSGTRLTVV.

CDR3 loop: CASSLTGSGANVLTF. The CDR3, as DNA: TGCGCCAGCAGCCTAACAGGGTCTGGGGCCAACGTCCTGACTTTC. The rearrangement uses TRBV5-1 and TRBJ2-6; D is perhaps TRBD1 (6 bases). The CDR3 is 15 amino acids. CDR1 SGHRS and CDR2 YFSETQ come from the germline V gene. The V end was cut by 4 bases, the J end by 1 base, with 9 bases between.

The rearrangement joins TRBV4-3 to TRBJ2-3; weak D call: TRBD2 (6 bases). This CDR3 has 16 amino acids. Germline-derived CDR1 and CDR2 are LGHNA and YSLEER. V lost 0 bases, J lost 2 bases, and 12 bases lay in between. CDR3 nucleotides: TGCGCCAGCAGCCAAGAACTAGCCCATAACACAGATACGCAGTATTTT. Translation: CASSQELAHNTDTQYF.

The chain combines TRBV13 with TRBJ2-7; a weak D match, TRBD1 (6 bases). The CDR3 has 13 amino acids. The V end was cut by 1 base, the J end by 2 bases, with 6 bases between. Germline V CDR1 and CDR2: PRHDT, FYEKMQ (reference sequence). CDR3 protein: CASSLEGAYEQYF. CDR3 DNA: TGTGCCAGCAGCTTAGAGGGGGCCTACGAGCAGTACTTC.

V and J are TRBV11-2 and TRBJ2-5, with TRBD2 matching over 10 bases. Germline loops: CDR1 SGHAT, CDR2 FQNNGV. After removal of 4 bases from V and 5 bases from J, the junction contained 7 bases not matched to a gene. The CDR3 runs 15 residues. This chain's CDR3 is CASSYERGGQETQYF. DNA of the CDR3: TGTGCCAGCAGCTACGAGCGGGGGGGCCAGGAGACCCAGTACTTC.

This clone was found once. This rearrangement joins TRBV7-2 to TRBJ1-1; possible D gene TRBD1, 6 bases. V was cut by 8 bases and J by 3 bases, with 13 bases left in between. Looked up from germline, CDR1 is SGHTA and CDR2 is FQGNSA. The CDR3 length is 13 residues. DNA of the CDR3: TGTGCCAGCGCGTCCAGGGGTCACACTGAAGCTTTCTTT. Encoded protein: CASASRGHTEAFF.

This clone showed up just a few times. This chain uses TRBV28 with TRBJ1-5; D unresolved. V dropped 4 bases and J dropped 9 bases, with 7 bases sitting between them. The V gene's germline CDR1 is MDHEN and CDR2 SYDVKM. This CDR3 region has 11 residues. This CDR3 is CASSWSGPQHF. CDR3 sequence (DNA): TGTGCCAGCAGTTGGAGTGGGCCCCAGCATTTT.

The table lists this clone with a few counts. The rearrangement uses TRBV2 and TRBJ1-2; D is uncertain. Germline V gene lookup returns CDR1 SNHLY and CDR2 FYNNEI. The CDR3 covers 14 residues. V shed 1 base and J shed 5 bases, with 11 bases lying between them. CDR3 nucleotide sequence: TGTGCCAGCAGTGAAGTCGGGCAGACATATGGCTACACCTTC. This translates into CASSEVGQTYGYTF. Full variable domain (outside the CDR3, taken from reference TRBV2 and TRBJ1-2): EPEVTQTPSHQVTQMGQEVILRCVPISNHLYFYWYRQILGQKVEFLVSFYNNEISEKSEIFDDQFSVERPDGSNFTLKIRSTKLEDSAMYFCASSEVGQTYGYTFGSGTRLTVV.

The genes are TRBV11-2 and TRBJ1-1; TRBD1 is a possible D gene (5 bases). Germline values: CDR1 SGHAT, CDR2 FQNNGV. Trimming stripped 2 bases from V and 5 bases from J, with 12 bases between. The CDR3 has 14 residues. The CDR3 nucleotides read TGTGCCAGCAGCTTACGTCCCGGGGGGACTGAAGCTTTCTTT. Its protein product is CASSLRPGGTEAFF.

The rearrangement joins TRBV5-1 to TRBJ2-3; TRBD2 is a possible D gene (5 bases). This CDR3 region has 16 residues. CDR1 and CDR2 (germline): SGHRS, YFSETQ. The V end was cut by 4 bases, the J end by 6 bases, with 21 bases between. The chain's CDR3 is CASSPGLRVSRDTQYF. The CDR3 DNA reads TGCGCCAGCAGCCCCGGGCTGAGGGTCTCCAGGGATACGCAGTATTTT.

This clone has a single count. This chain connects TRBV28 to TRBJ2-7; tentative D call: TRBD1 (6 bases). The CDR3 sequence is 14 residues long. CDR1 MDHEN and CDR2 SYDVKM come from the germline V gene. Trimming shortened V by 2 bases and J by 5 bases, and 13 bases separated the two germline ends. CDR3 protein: CASSLADRFHEQYF. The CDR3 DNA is TGTGCCAGCAGTTTAGCCGACAGGTTCCACGAGCAGTACTTC.

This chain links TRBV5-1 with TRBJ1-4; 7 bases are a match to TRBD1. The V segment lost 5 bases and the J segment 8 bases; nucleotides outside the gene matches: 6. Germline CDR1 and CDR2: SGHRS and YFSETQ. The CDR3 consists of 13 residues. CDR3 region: CASRTGPEEKLFF. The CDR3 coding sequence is TGCGCCAGCAGGACAGGGCCGGAAGAAAAACTGTTTTTT.

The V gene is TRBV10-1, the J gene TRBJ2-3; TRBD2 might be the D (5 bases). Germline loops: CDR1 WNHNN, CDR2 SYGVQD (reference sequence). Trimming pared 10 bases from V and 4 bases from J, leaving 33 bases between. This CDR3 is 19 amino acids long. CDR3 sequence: CANPVTNFGIRVVPDTQYF. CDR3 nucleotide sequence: TGCGCCAACCCTGTCACTAATTTCGGGATCCGGGTTGTCCCAGATACGCAGTATTTT.

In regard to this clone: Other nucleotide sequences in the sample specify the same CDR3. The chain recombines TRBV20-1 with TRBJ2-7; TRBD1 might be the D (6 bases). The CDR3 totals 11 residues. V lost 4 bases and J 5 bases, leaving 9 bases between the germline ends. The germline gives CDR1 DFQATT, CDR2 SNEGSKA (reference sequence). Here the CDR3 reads CSANQGNEQYF. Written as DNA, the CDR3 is TGCAGTGCTAATCAGGGGAACGAGCAGTACTTC.

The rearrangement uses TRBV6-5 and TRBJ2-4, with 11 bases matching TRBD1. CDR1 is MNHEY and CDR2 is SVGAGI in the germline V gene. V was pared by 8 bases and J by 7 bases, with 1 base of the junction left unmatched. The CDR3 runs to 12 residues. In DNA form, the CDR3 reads TGTGCCAGCGGGACAGGGGGTAACATTCAGTACTTC. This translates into CASGTGGNIQYF.

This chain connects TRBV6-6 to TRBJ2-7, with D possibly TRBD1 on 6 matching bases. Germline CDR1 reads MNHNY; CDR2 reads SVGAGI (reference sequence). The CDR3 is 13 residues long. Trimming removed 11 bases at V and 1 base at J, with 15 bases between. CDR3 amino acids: CALSRDTSYEQYF. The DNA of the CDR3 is TGTGCCCTTAGCAGGGACACATCCTACGAGCAGTACTTC.

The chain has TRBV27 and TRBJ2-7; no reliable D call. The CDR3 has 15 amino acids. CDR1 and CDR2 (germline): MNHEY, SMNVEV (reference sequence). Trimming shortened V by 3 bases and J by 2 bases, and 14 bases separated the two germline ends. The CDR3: CASSFMPLKTYEQYF. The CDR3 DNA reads TGTGCCAGCAGTTTTATGCCACTTAAAACCTACGAGCAGTACTTC.

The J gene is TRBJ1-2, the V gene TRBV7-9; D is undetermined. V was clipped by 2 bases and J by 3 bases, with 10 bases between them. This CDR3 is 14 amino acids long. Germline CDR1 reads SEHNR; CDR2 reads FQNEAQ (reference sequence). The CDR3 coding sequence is TGTGCCAGCAGCTTACCTCAGGTAGACTATGGCTACACCTTC. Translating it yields CASSLPQVDYGYTF.

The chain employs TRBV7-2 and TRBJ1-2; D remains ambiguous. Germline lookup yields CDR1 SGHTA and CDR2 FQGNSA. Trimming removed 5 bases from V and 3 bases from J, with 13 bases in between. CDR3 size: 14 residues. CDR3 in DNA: TGTGCCAGCAGCCCGACCCGCGGGTACTATGGCTACACCTTC. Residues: CASSPTRGYYGYTF. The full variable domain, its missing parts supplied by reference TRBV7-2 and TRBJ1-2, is GAGVSQSPSNKVTEKGKDVELRCDPISGHTALYWYRQSLGQGLEFLIYFQGNSAPDKSGLPSDRFSAERTGGSVSTLTIQRTQQEDSAVYLCASSPTRGYYGYTFGSGTRLTVV.